This TCR beta chain stems from a study of blood T cell repertoires in COVID-19. Across the whole study: Spain, Italy and the United States supplied samples that represented acute and convalescent COVID-19. PBMCs, B-cell-depleted T cells, or T cells provided the cDNA or gDNA that made up the material.

In this sample, this clone turned up once. The germline V and J ends were trimmed by 3 bases and 5 bases, with 23 bases remaining between them. This CDR3 has 17 amino acids. CDR1 and CDR2 (germline): SQVTM, ANQGSEA. The table came from immunoSEQ multiplex PCR; TCRdb's copy has only in-frame clones and leaves some out. Here the sample spans more than 100,000 clones, around 87% being singletons. The sequencing sample was made of peripheral blood. V gene TRBV29-1 combines with J gene TRBJ2-1; possibly TRBD2 for D (5 bases). This clonotype was sampled from a woman aged 60-75 years with acute or convalescent COVID-19. CDR3 in amino acids: CSVDKVLGASRDNEQFF. The CDR3 DNA sequence: TGCAGCGTTGATAAAGTCCTCGGCGCTAGCAGAGACAATGAGCAGTTCTTC.